This T cell receptor (beta chain) was recorded in a study of T cells expressing NK-cell markers (dated by TCRdb to the early 2020s). As for the study more broadly: Three sorted T-cell subsets (CD3+CD56+NKG2C+, CD3+CD56+NKG2C- and CD3+CD56-NKG2C+) from fewer than 10 donors had their TCR beta-chain repertoires profiled. Seven of the eight sequenced donors were HCMV-seropositive and one was HCMV-seronegative. The eight sequenced donors were randomly selected healthy volunteers, three men and five women. Sequencing of the libraries produced 2 x 150 bp reads on Illumina HiSeq 2000/2500, MiSeq or NextSeq. Study-wide findings and limitations: Those dominant clonotypes were again the most abundant among CD3+CD56-NKG2C+ cells in four donors, at roughly 28.3-65%. It remained unclear whether the expanded NKG2C-expressing T cell clones were specific for HCMV antigens. In six donors, the dominant CD3+CD56+NKG2C+ clonotypes were among the top 10 CD8+ clonotypes and accounted for about 1.0-7.0% of CD8+ T cells.

The sequencing machine was an Illumina HiSeq 2000. TCR beta cDNA libraries were prepared using 5'RACE template switching, which introduced a universal primer site and unique molecular identifiers. Priming for cDNA synthesis came from the TCR beta constant segment, and two successive PCR amplification steps followed. The authors processed their data as follows. MIGEC was used to demultiplex reads and group reads by UMI, and MiTCR was used to assemble and quantify clonotypes. Only TCR cDNA sequences supported by at least two reads were kept to exclude erroneous sequences. Downstream repertoire analysis used the tcR package, and clonotypes were matched across fractions by CDR3 nucleotide sequence plus V segment. VDJmatch was used to annotate antigen specificity against VDJdb, with one amino acid substitution allowed in CDR3. TCRdb reprocessed the raw reads; every CDR3 protein sequence is a single record, and DNA is not supplied. TCRdb's processing, not the study's, gives the V and J calls here. The sample table includes 350,000 to 450,000 distinct CDR3 sequences. The leading ten clones occupy 5.2% of the sample.

CDR3 length: 15 amino acids, cysteine to phenylalanine. Only the protein is available. CDR1 and CDR2, looked up from the germline V gene (reference sequence), are DFQATT and SNEGSKA. As concerns this clonotype: Its cognate antigen has yet to be identified.

To determine HCMV serostatus, a commercial ELISA kit was used to detect HCMV-specific IgG in serum. Peripheral blood mononuclear cells were isolated from blood by Ficoll density gradient centrifugation. The sequence is built from TRBV20-1 and TRBJ2-7; the TCRdb call, TRBD2, lacks DNA for checking. This receptor was obtained from a man between 18 and 69 years old in good health. The sample was blood T cells: a sorted CD56 or NKG2C T cell subset, CD4+ or CD8+ T cells, or bulk PBMC T cells (not recorded which). The CDR3 amino acid sequence is: CSARDRWRGDYEQYF.